These T cell receptor beta chains were read from a single sample in a study of high-grade serous ovarian cancer treatment subgroups. Sequenced by immunoSEQ multiplex PCR; TCRdb stores in-frame clones only, minus some. The sample contains 10,000 or so clones, over 65% of which appear only once. Specimen: tumor tissue. The receptor set was obtained from a human donor with high-grade serous ovarian cancer. CDR3s include the opening cysteine and the closing phenylalanine or tryptophan. The D gene is left open where the match is weak. A row's size may be missing; if present it is once, few, many or a size class.

abundance	len	v_gene	j_gene	d_gene	CDR3aa	CDR3nt
medium-sized	11	TRBV20-1	TRBJ1-1	-	CSASENTEAFF	TGCAGTGCTAGTGAGAACACTGAAGCTTTCTTT
medium-sized	13	TRBV7-9	TRBJ2-5	TRBD1	CASSWGQGETQYF	TGTGCCAGCAGCTGGGGACAGGGAGAGACCCAGTACTTC
-	15	TRBV28	TRBJ1-1	TRBD1	CASFMGGQGNTEAFF	TGTGCCAGCTTCATGGGGGGACAGGGTAACACTGAAGCTTTCTTT
-	15	TRBV11-3	TRBJ1-1	-	CASSKDTALNTEAFF	TGTGCCAGCAGCAAGGATACAGCCCTGAACACTGAAGCTTTCTTT
-	17	TRBV7-9	TRBJ2-3	TRBD2	CASSLSPGGSLADTQYF	TGTGCCAGCAGCTTATCCCCGGGAGGGTCTTTGGCGGATACGCAGTATTTT
-	18	TRBV27	TRBJ2-5	-	CASSLRQGGVVVQETQYF	TGTGCCAGCAGTCTTCGACAGGGAGGGGTGGTGGTCCAAGAGACCCAGTACTTC
-	16	TRBV19	TRBJ1-5	-	CASTTTFDSSNQPQHF	TGTGCCAGTACTACAACCTTCGACAGTAGCAATCAGCCCCAGCATTTT
medium-sized	14	TRBV7-2	TRBJ1-4	TRBD1	CASSITGADEKLFF	TGTGCCAGCAGCATTACAGGGGCGGATGAAAAACTGTTTTTT
-	14	TRBV11-3	TRBJ1-2	TRBD1	CASSATGGAEGYTF	TGTGCCAGCAGCGCGACAGGGGGCGCGGAAGGCTACACCTTC
once	14	TRBV5-4	TRBJ1-6	-	CASSLQDSNSPLHF	TGTGCCAGCAGCTTGCAGGACAGTAATTCACCCCTCCACTTT
-	13	TRBV9	TRBJ2-3	TRBD2	CASSVGSGDTQYF	TGTGCCAGCAGCGTAGGTAGCGGGGATACGCAGTATTTT
medium-sized	15	TRBV5-1	TRBJ2-7	TRBD1	CASSSSGTGAYEQYF	TGCGCCAGCAGCTCGTCCGGGACAGGGGCCTACGAGCAGTACTTC
-	14	TRBV6-5	TRBJ1-1	TRBD1	CASSRGPGNTEAFF	TGTGCCAGCAGCAGGGGGCCGGGGAACACTGAAGCTTTCTTT
-	13	TRBV5-1	TRBJ2-7	-	CASSHEDTYEQYF	TGCGCCAGCAGCCATGAGGACACCTACGAGCAGTACTTC
-	18	TRBV11-3	TRBJ2-3	-	CASSFRGSGTARTDTQYF	TGTGCCAGCAGCTTCAGGGGATCCGGGACGGCCCGCACAGATACGCAGTATTTT
-	15	TRBV15	TRBJ2-3	TRBD2	CATSREAGGTDTQYF	TGTGCCACCAGCAGAGAAGCGGGAGGAACAGATACGCAGTATTTT
-	15	TRBV6-6	TRBJ2-5	TRBD1	CASSYGQGPRETQYF	TGTGCCAGCAGTTACGGACAGGGGCCTAGGGAGACCCAGTACTTC
few	13	TRBV30	TRBJ2-1	-	CAWKVGQLGEQFF	TGTGCCTGGAAGGTAGGGCAGCTGGGTGAGCAGTTCTTC
once	17	TRBV27	TRBJ2-5	TRBD2	CASSLWASGRAEETQYF	TGTGCCAGCAGTTTATGGGCTAGCGGGAGGGCCGAAGAGACCCAGTACTTC
-	17	TRBV7-3	TRBJ2-1	-	CASSLMGVASSYNEQFF	TGTGCCAGCAGTCTTATGGGGGTAGCGAGCTCCTACAATGAGCAGTTCTTC
-	12	TRBV11-2	TRBJ2-7	-	CASRPRSPDRRF	TGTGCCAGCAGGCCTAGGTCCCCCGACAGGAGATTC
-	14	TRBV19	TRBJ2-7	TRBD1	CASSRDRETYEQYF	TGTGCCAGTAGTAGGGACAGGGAAACCTACGAGCAGTACTTC
-	15	TRBV7-3	TRBJ2-7	TRBD1	CASSQPGQGRYEQYF	TGTGCCAGCAGCCAGCCGGGACAGGGAAGATACGAGCAGTACTTC
-	12	TRBV5-6	TRBJ2-7	-	CASSLAFYEQYF	TGTGCCAGCAGCTTGGCTTTCTACGAGCAGTACTTC
-	14	TRBV28	TRBJ1-2	TRBD1	CASSVDRGTGGYTF	TGTGCCAGCAGTGTTGACAGGGGGACGGGTGGCTACACCTTC
-	14	TRBV9	TRBJ1-1	-	CASSVAGYTGEAFF	TGTGCCAGCAGCGTAGCTGGTTACACAGGGGAAGCTTTCTTT
-	17	TRBV7-2	TRBJ2-7	TRBD2	CASSLAVRLAGFYEQYF	TGTGCCAGCAGCTTAGCAGTTAGACTAGCGGGCTTCTACGAGCAGTACTTC
-	9	TRBV27	TRBJ1-5	-	CASGQPQHF	TGTGCCAGCGGGCAGCCCCAGCATTTT
-	14	TRBV19	TRBJ2-5	TRBD1	CATRIQGARETQYF	TGTGCCACCAGAATCCAGGGGGCACGGGAGACCCAGTACTTC
few	15	TRBV7-8	TRBJ1-2	TRBD1	CASSPGTALDYGYTF	TGTGCCAGCAGCCCGGGGACAGCCTTGGACTATGGCTACACCTTC
-	14	TRBV25-1	TRBJ2-7	-	CASRTQAFPYEQYF	TGTGCCAGCAGGACACAGGCGTTCCCCTACGAGCAGTACTTC
-	15	TRBV7-8	TRBJ2-1	-	CASSLTLATSNEQFF	TGTGCCAGCAGCTTAACCCTAGCTACTAGCAATGAGCAGTTCTTC
-	16	TRBV6-6	TRBJ2-7	-	CASSYQQGPRTYEQYF	TGTGCCAGCAGTTACCAGCAGGGTCCCCGAACCTACGAGCAGTACTTC
-	12	TRBV7-9	TRBJ2-5	-	CASSFAEETQYF	TGTGCCAGCAGCTTCGCAGAAGAGACCCAGTACTTC
few	13	TRBV7-9	TRBJ1-2	-	CASSHDTGYGYTF	TGTGCCAGCAGCCACGACACGGGCTATGGCTACACCTTC
few	14	TRBV11-2	TRBJ1-5	-	CASSFGGGDQPQHF	TGTGCCAGCAGCTTTGGAGGCGGTGATCAGCCCCAGCATTTT
-	11	TRBV29-1	TRBJ2-7	-	CSGGNSYEQYF	TGCAGCGGCGGGAATTCCTACGAGCAGTACTTC
-	16	TRBV4-2	TRBJ1-2	-	CASSQDPNYGGYGYTF	TGTGCCAGCAGCCAAGATCCTAACTACGGGGGATATGGCTACACCTTC
-	13	TRBV5-1	TRBJ1-1	-	CASTQGGGSEAFF	TGCGCCAGCACCCAAGGGGGGGGGAGTGAAGCTTTCTTT
-	13	TRBV6-6	TRBJ2-1	-	CASNRISYNEQFF	TGTGCCAGCAATCGCATCTCCTACAATGAGCAGTTCTTC
-	13	TRBV5-4	TRBJ1-1	-	CASRRDGNTEAFF	TGTGCCAGCAGGCGGGACGGGAACACTGAAGCTTTCTTT
-	13	TRBV29-1	TRBJ1-1	-	CSAPTVMNTEAFF	TGCAGCGCCCCGACAGTCATGAACACTGAAGCTTTCTTT
-	14	TRBV6-5	TRBJ2-3	-	CASSYRGGPDTQYF	TGTGCCAGCAGTTACAGGGGCGGGCCAGATACGCAGTATTTT
-	12	TRBV6-1	TRBJ2-3	-	CASEHGTDTQYF	TGTGCCAGCGAACATGGCACAGATACGCAGTATTTT
medium-sized	17	TRBV19	TRBJ1-1	-	CASSIGSFEGRNTEAFF	TGTGCCAGTAGTATAGGTTCGTTTGAGGGCAGGAACACTGAAGCTTTCTTT
-	16	TRBV12-5	TRBJ2-1	-	CASGLVPAGEGDEQFF	TGTGCTAGTGGTTTGGTACCCGCGGGAGAGGGGGATGAGCAGTTCTTC
-	18	TRBV5-6	TRBJ2-2	-	CASSSITLDRSNTGELFF	TGTGCCAGCAGCTCTATCACCCTAGACAGGTCGAACACCGGGGAGCTGTTTTTT
-	15	TRBV28	TRBJ2-5	-	CASSLSGFTQETQYF	TGTGCCAGCAGTTTATCCGGCTTTACTCAAGAGACCCAGTACTTC
-	13	TRBV5-1	TRBJ2-3	-	CASSLTPRDTQYF	TGCGCCAGCAGCTTGACCCCAAGGGATACGCAGTATTTT
-	14	TRBV2	TRBJ1-2	-	CASSEGEGQDGYTF	TGTGCCAGCAGTGAAGGGGAGGGGCAGGATGGCTACACCTTC
-	13	TRBV7-2	TRBJ2-7	-	CASSPSRAYEQYF	TGTGCCAGCAGCCCCTCGAGGGCCTACGAGCAGTACTTC
-	14	TRBV6-6	TRBJ1-5	TRBD1	CASRLTGPYQPQHF	TGTGCCAGCAGATTGACAGGGCCCTACCAGCCCCAGCATTTT